Presented here are 30 T cell receptor beta chains from one specimen sequenced in a study of CD8 T cells in ankylosing spondylitis (dated by TCRdb to about 2017). Library method: 5' RACE. Data came from an Illumina HiSeq 2500. TCRdb's own reprocessing of the public reads used fastp at Q25 and MiXCR and kept productive beta chains. Rows merge per CDR3 protein into single entries with the most common DNA and genes. The sample includes fewer than 400,000 distinct CDR3 sequences, with over 12% observed a single time. The top ten clones comprise approximately 1.1% of the sample. Specimen: blood, either unsorted or a sorted T cell fraction (not recorded which). The receptor set was obtained from a male donor with ankylosing spondylitis or in good health (not recorded which).

This clonotype was observed once. The chain couples TRBV12-3 or TRBV12-4 to TRBJ1-5; 10 nucleotides align to TRBD1. Trimming cost V 6 bases and J 5 bases; bases outside gene matches: 7. The CDR3 covers 15 residues. The CDR3 is CASRPGTGDYQPQHF. CDR3 sequence (DNA): TGTGCCAGCAGACCCGGGACAGGGGATTATCAGCCCCAGCATTTT.

This clonotype was counted between two and nine times. J is TRBJ1-4 and V is TRBV5-1, with D unresolved. The CDR3 has 15 residues. The V gene lost 0 bases and the J gene lost 0 bases, with 6 bases spanning the gap. CDR1 is SGHRS and CDR2 is YFSETQ in the germline V gene. CDR3 DNA sequence: TGCGCCAGCAGCTTGGACAGAACAACTAATGAAAAACTGTTTTTT. It yields the protein CASSLDRTTNEKLFF.

Written as DNA, the CDR3 is TGTGCCAGCAGCTTACTAGCGGGAGTATCGGGGGCCAAAAACATTCAGTACTTC. It specifies CASSLLAGVSGAKNIQYF. The V gene is TRBV11-2, the J gene TRBJ2-4, with 10 bases aligning to TRBD2. Germline V gene lookup returns CDR1 SGHAT and CDR2 FQNNGV. The CDR3 extends over 18 amino acids. Trimming at V came to 2 bases and at J to 1 base, leaving 8 bases not matched to a gene.

The table lists this clonotype with a few counts. The V call is TRBV21-1, the J call TRBJ2-1; the table's TRBD2 call for D was not verified on the DNA. TRBV21-1 is an annotated pseudogene. The CDR3 runs 15 residues. CDR3 bases: TGTGCCAGCAGCACCGGACTAGCGGGAGGTGTTGAGCAGTTCTTC. It yields the protein CASSTGLAGGVEQFF.

The chain links TRBV27 to TRBJ2-1; TRBD2 aligns across 8 bases. The CDR3 is 16 residues long. Germline values: CDR1 MNHEY, CDR2 SMNVEV (reference sequence). V gave up 5 bases and J gave up 4 bases; unmatched junction bases: 10. This chain's CDR3 is CASSLIKAGAYNEQFF. In DNA form, the CDR3 reads TGTGCCAGCAGTCTTATAAAAGCGGGAGCATACAATGAGCAGTTCTTC.

This clonotype was seen at least ten times. The chain recombines TRBV5-1 with TRBJ1-1; D unresolved. Germline CDR1 and CDR2: SGHRS and YFSETQ. CDR3 length equals 13 residues. Trimming shortened V by 0 bases and J by 1 base, and 4 bases separated the two germline ends. CDR3 nucleotide sequence: TGCGCCAGCAGCTTGGACAGGAACACTGAAGCTTTCTTT. Its protein is CASSLDRNTEAFF.

The chain links TRBV19 to TRBJ1-5; TRBD1 aligns across 7 bases. Germline V lookup: CDR1 LNHDA, CDR2 SQIVND (reference sequence). CDR3 length equals 14 residues. Losses at the gene ends were 5 bases for V and 2 bases for J; bases not matched to a gene: 3. CDR3 region: CASSVTGGNQPQHF. The DNA of the CDR3 is TGTGCCAGTAGTGTCACAGGGGGCAATCAGCCCCAGCATTTT.

This sequence joins TRBV12-3 or TRBV12-4 and TRBJ2-1, with D unclear. Trimming left V 1 base short and J 0 bases short, with 7 bases between. The CDR3 is 15 amino acids. The CDR3, as DNA: TGTGCCAGCAGTTTAGACCCACCCTCCTACAATGAGCAGTTCTTC. Amino acids: CASSLDPPSYNEQFF.

This clonotype was recorded a few times. The V and J genes are TRBV5-1 and TRBJ2-3, with 11 bases aligning to TRBD2. CDR1 is SGHRS, CDR2 YFSETQ, per germline. This CDR3 region has 16 residues. V was pared by 2 bases and J by 2 bases, with 4 bases of the junction left unmatched. The DNA for the CDR3 is TGCGCCAGCAGCTTACTAGCGGGGGAACACACAGATACGCAGTATTTT. Protein sequence: CASSLLAGEHTDTQYF. The variable domain in full, with the rest retrieved from reference TRBV5-1 and TRBJ2-3, is KAGVTQTPRYLIKTRGQQVTLSCSPISGHRSVSWYQQTPGQGLQFLFEYFSETQRNKGNFPGRFSGRQFSNSRSEMNVSTLELGDSALYLCASSLLAGEHTDTQYFGPGTRLTVL.

This clonotype was seen more than once but under ten times. The V gene is TRBV20-1, the J gene TRBJ1-1; the D gene is possibly TRBD1 (5 bases). Germline CDR1 DFQATT, CDR2 SNEGSKA (reference sequence). CDR3 length: 11 amino acids. The V end lost 5 bases, the J end lost 11 bases, and 15 bases lay between the germline ends. This CDR3 reads CSAWDPGIAFF. The CDR3 DNA is TGCAGTGCTTGGGACCCAGGGATTGCTTTCTTT.

The chain recombines TRBV5-1 with TRBJ2-3, with TRBD1 matching 10 bases. Looked up from germline, CDR1 is SGHRS and CDR2 is YFSETQ. V lost 5 bases to trimming and J lost 1 base; unmatched junction nucleotides: 7. CDR3 length: 16 residues. The CDR3 DNA is TGCGCCAGCAGTTCCTCCGGGACAGGGGGCACAGATACGCAGTATTTT. It yields the protein CASSSSGTGGTDTQYF. The full variable domain, in which reference TRBV5-1 and TRBJ2-3 provide the parts outside the CDR3, is KAGVTQTPRYLIKTRGQQVTLSCSPISGHRSVSWYQQTPGQGLQFLFEYFSETQRNKGNFPGRFSGRQFSNSRSEMNVSTLELGDSALYLCASSSSGTGGTDTQYFGPGTRLTVL.

The chain has TRBV12-3 or TRBV12-4 and TRBJ2-3, with no clear D. V was clipped by 7 bases and J by 1 base, with 9 bases between them. CDR3 length: 13 residues. In DNA form, the CDR3 reads TGTGCCAGCATCCTTGGACGCACAGATACGCAGTATTTT. It codes for CASILGRTDTQYF.

This clonotype was counted ten times or more. This chain uses TRBV12-3 or TRBV12-4 with TRBJ2-1; either TRBD1 or TRBD2 may fit D (6 bases each). V lost 6 bases and J lost 5, with 17 bases in between. The CDR3 sequence is 15 residues long. CDR3 residues: CASSHSARGDNEQFF. The CDR3 nucleotides are TGTGCCAGCAGCCATAGCGCGAGGGGGGACAATGAGCAGTTCTTC.

In its sample, this clonotype was seen a few times. CDR3 nucleotides: TGCGCCAGCAGCAGTATGGGACAGGACACTGAAGCTTTCTTT. The encoded protein is CASSSMGQDTEAFF. The chain uses TRBV5-1 and TRBJ1-1; 8 bases are a match to TRBD1. V shed 4 bases, J shed 3 bases, and the junction held 5 bases outside the gene matches. CDR3 length: 14 residues. Per the germline V gene, CDR1 is SGHRS and CDR2 is YFSETQ.

This clonotype was detected a few times. The V and J genes are TRBV7-7 and TRBJ2-7; no clear D gene. Germline values: CDR1 SSHAT, CDR2 FNYEAQ (reference sequence). Trimming pared 6 bases from V and 0 bases from J, leaving 9 bases between. CDR3 length equals 13 residues. The CDR3 sequence: CASSPHPSYEQYF. CDR3 DNA sequence: TGTGCCAGCAGTCCCCACCCCTCCTACGAGCAGTACTTC.

The chain is built from TRBV3-1 and TRBJ2-7, with 7 bases identical to TRBD2. Germline V gene lookup returns CDR1 LGHDT and CDR2 YNNKEL (reference sequence). The CDR3 runs 15 residues. V trimming: 0 bases; J trimming: 6 bases; junction bases outside the gene matches: 8. This CDR3 reads CASSQEAGKRGEQYF. CDR3 bases: TGTGCCAGCAGCCAAGAGGCCGGAAAGCGGGGCGAGCAGTACTTC.

This clonotype was recorded many times. The chain carries TRBV12-3 or TRBV12-4 and TRBJ1-1; TRBD1 matches at 7 bases. The length of the CDR3 is 15 residues. The V gene end was trimmed by 3 bases and the J gene end by 1 base; junction bases not matched to a gene: 5. The CDR3 spells CASSLTGTANTEAFF. As DNA, the CDR3 is TGTGCCAGCAGTTTGACAGGGACAGCGAACACTGAAGCTTTCTTT.

The rearrangement links TRBV7-2 to TRBJ1-5, with D hard to call. CDR3 size: 15 residues. Between the trimmed V and J ends, which lost 5 bases and 4 bases, there was a span of 15 bases. CDR1 SGHTA and CDR2 FQGNSA come from the germline V gene. The chain's CDR3 is CASSRGGVGNQPQHF. As DNA, the CDR3 is TGTGCCAGCAGCCGCGGCGGGGTAGGAAATCAGCCCCAGCATTTT.

The chain carries TRBV5-1 and TRBJ2-3; D is unclear. This CDR3 contains 14 residues. The germline V and J ends were trimmed by 4 bases and 0 bases, with 9 bases remaining between them. Germline CDR1 and CDR2: SGHRS and YFSETQ. This CDR3 is CASSPLQSTDTQYF. The CDR3 bases are TGCGCCAGCAGCCCCCTCCAGAGCACAGATACGCAGTATTTT.

This clonotype was seen more than once but under ten times. This chain joins TRBV7-9 and TRBJ1-1; 11 bases align to TRBD1. J was trimmed by 10 bases and V by 4 bases; bases with no gene match: 5. Germline V gene sequence: CDR1 SEHNR, CDR2 FQNEAQ (reference sequence). The CDR3 has 13 amino acids. For the CDR3, the DNA is TGTGCCAGCAGCTATGGGACAGGGGGAATAGCTTTCTTT. Protein: CASSYGTGGIAFF.

This chain links TRBV5-5 with TRBJ1-1; TRBD1 agrees at 7 bases. With 0 bases clipped from V and 5 bases from J, the junction kept 7 bases outside the gene matches. The CDR3 is made up of 15 amino acids. Germline V gene sequence: CDR1 SGHKS, CDR2 YYEKEE (reference sequence). This chain's CDR3 is CASSLGGGASTEAFF. DNA of the CDR3: TGTGCCAGCAGCTTGGGAGGGGGCGCATCAACTGAAGCTTTCTTT.

In its sample, this clonotype was seen once. The chain employs TRBV27 and TRBJ2-2; the match to TRBD2 covers 9 bases. The length of the CDR3 is 16 residues. The germline CDR1 and CDR2 sequences are MNHEY and SMNVEV (reference sequence). J gave up 4 bases and V 2 bases, and 5 bases lay outside the gene matches. CDR3 sequence reads: CASSLRRGGGTGELFF. CDR3 DNA: TGTGCCAGCAGTTTACGGCGGGGGGGCGGCACCGGGGAGCTGTTTTTT.

The chain combines TRBV5-5 with TRBJ2-5, with a tentative D call TRBD1 (5 bases). V lost 1 base and J 2 bases, leaving 9 bases between the germline ends. The CDR3 is made up of 14 amino acids. The V gene's germline CDR1 is SGHKS and CDR2 YYEKEE (reference sequence). CDR3 DNA: TGTGCCAGCAGCTTGAGTAACAGGCAAGAGACCCAGTACTTC. Residues: CASSLSNRQETQYF.

This clonotype showed up just a few times. CDR3 DNA sequence: TGTGCCAGCAGCCTCAGAGTCGGAGGGGGCACCATCCAAGAGACCCAGTACTTC. This translates into CASSLRVGGGTIQETQYF. The chain is built from TRBV6-1 and TRBJ2-5, with D tentatively TRBD1 (7 bases). The germline V gene has CDR1 MNHNS and CDR2 SASEGT. The CDR3 is 18 amino acids. With 6 bases removed from V and 1 base from J, the gap between germline ends came to 24 bases.

The rearrangement links TRBV10-3 to TRBJ2-3; 11 nucleotides line up with TRBD2. This CDR3 is built from 15 residues. Germline V lookup: CDR1 ENHRY, CDR2 SYGVKD. V lost 2 bases to trimming and J lost 3 bases; unmatched junction nucleotides: 1. CDR3 in DNA: TGTGCCATCAGTGAGACTAGCGGGAGAACAGATACGCAGTATTTT. Its protein is CAISETSGRTDTQYF.

This clonotype showed up just a few times. One end of the junction varies from germline; a read error may be responsible. The chain joins TRBV12-3 or TRBV12-4 to TRBJ1-5, with D uncertain. This CDR3 is built from 11 residues. CDR3 amino acids: CASSSDQPQHF. CDR3 in DNA: TGTGCCAGCAGTAGCGATCAGCCCCAGCATTTT.

The table lists this clonotype with many counts. The chain uses TRBV2 and TRBJ1-2; tentative D call: TRBD1 (5 bases). The CDR3 has 14 amino acids. The germline CDR1 and CDR2 sequences are SNHLY and FYNNEI. Deletions cut 7 bases from V and 7 bases from J, with 19 bases between. This chain's CDR3 is CASTREGTNSGYTF. CDR3 nucleotides: TGTGCCAGCACCAGAGAGGGGACTAATTCTGGCTACACCTTC.

This clonotype was seen a few times. The chain employs TRBV10-3 and TRBJ2-1; D remains unclear. The CDR3 runs to 14 residues. Germline CDR1 is ENHRY and CDR2 is SYGVKD. Trimming pared 3 bases from V and 10 bases from J, leaving 16 bases between. The DNA for the CDR3 is TGTGCCATCAGTGATATCCGACTCGCCGCGGAGCAGTTCTTC. This translates into CAISDIRLAAEQFF.

This clonotype was seen more than once but under ten times. The J gene is TRBJ2-1, the V gene TRBV12-3 or TRBV12-4, with D perhaps TRBD2 (6 bases). V dropped 3 bases and J dropped 15 bases, with 15 bases sitting between them. The length of the CDR3 is 12 residues. CDR3 coding DNA: TGTGCCAGCAGTTTTGGACTATCTCCCGCGTTCTTC. This sequence encodes CASSFGLSPAFF.

The genes are TRBV20-1 and TRBJ2-3; 12 positions agree with TRBD2. CDR3 length: 15 amino acids. V shed 3 bases and J 4 bases; nucleotides not matched to a gene: 5. Germline loops: CDR1 DFQATT, CDR2 SNEGSKA (reference sequence). This CDR3 is CSASWTSGIPDTQYF. CDR3 bases: TGCAGTGCTAGTTGGACTAGCGGGATACCAGATACGCAGTATTTT.